The clone carrying this TCR beta chain was seen ten or more times. Its antigen is currently unknown. Germline assignment: CDR1 SGHTA and CDR2 FQGNSA. Trimming removed 5 bases from V and 4 bases from J, with 12 bases in between. This CDR3 region has 14 residues. 5'RACE generated cDNA with 10-nucleotide random UMIs. TCRdb re-derived calls from the 5' RACE reads in MiXCR, one entry per CDR3 protein. The sample records about 48,000 distinct CDR3 sequences, 5.8% being singletons. Each sorted-subset library came from some 980,000 CD4+ or CD8+ T cells. This entry comes from a study of neurological immune-mediated disorders. Study as a whole: Relapsing-remitting disease was seen in most of the 34 multiple sclerosis patients, and secondary progressive disease was seen in 3.

The study, taken as a whole, reports: Phylogenetic analysis grouped 18 of 34 multiple sclerosis patients' repertoires together, suggesting a possible repertoire signature.

The TCR sequence derives from a woman aged 18-29 years with multiple sclerosis. The chain couples TRBV7-2 to TRBJ1-5; D is unclear. The specimen sequenced was CD4+ T cells from blood. The CDR3 DNA is TGTGCCAGCAGCGAGCCCGGGTGGAATCAGCCCCAGCATTTT. Translated: CASSEPGWNQPQHF. Full variable domain (missing parts from reference TRBV7-2 and TRBJ1-5): GAGVSQSPSNKVTEKGKDVELRCDPISGHTALYWYRQSLGQGLEFLIYFQGNSAPDKSGLPSDRFSAERTGGSVSTLTIQRTQQEDSAVYLCASSEPGWNQPQHFGDGTRLSIL.